This T cell receptor (beta chain) emerged from a study of blood T cell repertoires in COVID-19. Libraries were prepared by immunoSEQ multiplex PCR; TCRdb keeps only in-frame clonotypes and omits some of them. Here the sample spans around 310,000 clones, roughly 89% being singletons. CDR3 length: 13 amino acids. The ends were cut back, 5 bases at V and 6 bases at J, with 11 bases in the middle. Per the germline V gene, CDR1 is SEHNR and CDR2 is FQNEAQ (reference sequence). Sequencing was done on a sample of PBMCs or T cells enriched from blood (not recorded which). This TCR was sampled from a woman younger than 45 who had recovered from COVID-19. The rearrangement links TRBV7-9 to TRBJ1-5; D gene unclear. The CDR3 DNA sequence: TGTGCCAGCAGCCCGTCGGAGGGTCAGCCCCAGCATTTT. Encoded protein: CASSPSEGQPQHF.